This T cell receptor (beta chain) was recovered during a study of blood T cell repertoires in COVID-19. Study details: There were acute and convalescent COVID-19 samples, and they came from the United States, Italy and Spain.

Germline V gives CDR1 SGHAT, CDR2 FQNNGV. V dropped 2 bases and J dropped 0 bases, with 11 bases sitting between them. The CDR3 sequence is 16 residues long. As originally analysed: Reference gene primer amplification gave nucleated cell count estimates. Data came from immunoSEQ multiplex PCR; TCRdb stores just in-frame clones and leaves some out. V, J and clone size are taken as reported in that table, and D and trimming were inferred from the DNA itself. The sample comprises approximately 180,000 clones, 90% of which are singletons, and approximately 0.48% rests with the top ten. The V and J genes are TRBV11-2 and TRBJ2-4; a weak D match, TRBD1 (6 bases). The receptor was derived from a man in his fifties with acute or convalescent COVID-19. The sample taken for sequencing was peripheral blood. The CDR3 bases are TGTGCCAGCAGCTTAAGACAGGAGATAGCCAAAAACATTCAGTACTTC. Its protein is CASSLRQEIAKNIQYF.